This entry lists 26 T cell receptor beta chains sequenced from one sample in a study of OX40 agonist ivuxolimab in advanced cancers. Profiling relied on immunoSEQ multiplex PCR, and the TCRdb table lists in-frame clones only, not all of them. Counted here are 45,000 to 55,000 clones, roughly nine tenths occurring once; the ten biggest clones make up 11% to 15%. Sequences were derived from CD4+ or CD8+ T cells sorted from blood, sampled in a trial of the OX40 agonist ivuxolimab. Receptors were obtained from an adult with an advanced solid tumor such as melanoma, head and neck, liver or kidney cancer.

The rearrangement links TRBV27 to TRBJ2-7; TRBD1 might be the D (6 bases). The CDR3 is made up of 14 amino acids. Germline V CDR1 and CDR2: MNHEY, SMNVEV (reference sequence). V was shortened by 2 bases and J by 0 bases, with 8 bases between the two germline ends. The CDR3 sequence is CASSLGQFSYEQYF. The CDR3 DNA is TGTGCCAGCAGTTTAGGACAGTTCTCCTACGAGCAGTACTTC.

This chain connects TRBV5-6 to TRBJ1-5; D gene ambiguous. Trimming removed 10 bases from V and 0 bases from J, with 20 bases in between. In germline, CDR1 is SGHDT, CDR2 YYEEEE. The CDR3 spans 16 residues. The CDR3 DNA follows: TGTGCCGGCGGCCTTATGAAAGAATATAGCAATCAGCCCCAGCATTTT. As protein: CAGGLMKEYSNQPQHF.

The gene calls are TRBV27 and TRBJ2-1; D is unclear. The V and J ends lost 3 bases and 9 bases respectively, with 15 bases between them. CDR3 length: 14 residues. Germline CDR1 is MNHEY and CDR2 is SMNVEV (reference sequence). The CDR3 sequence is CASSLRYVLTEQFF. The CDR3 DNA is TGTGCCAGCAGTTTGAGGTACGTTTTGACTGAGCAGTTCTTC.

This chain links TRBV5-5 with TRBJ2-6; no clear D. The CDR3 has 15 residues. Germline assignment: CDR1 SGHKS and CDR2 YYEKEE (reference sequence). Trimming took 0 bases from V and 0 from J, leaving 4 bases between them. CDR3 region: CASSLDSSGANVLTF. The CDR3 nucleotides are TGTGCCAGCAGCTTGGACAGCTCTGGGGCCAACGTCCTGACTTTC.

This chain uses TRBV4-1 with TRBJ2-7; D is undetermined. The V gene lost 4 bases and the J gene lost 5 bases, with 15 bases spanning the gap. The CDR3 consists of 14 residues. Germline-derived CDR1 and CDR2 are MGHRA and YSYEKL. The CDR3 protein is CASSLGPVTDEQYF. The CDR3 DNA reads TGCGCCAGCAGCCTAGGACCGGTGACTGACGAGCAGTACTTC.

The chain has TRBV4-2 and TRBJ1-1; tentative D call: TRBD1 (5 bases). V was pared by 5 bases and J by 1 base, with 8 bases between. The germline V gene has CDR1 LGHNA and CDR2 YNFKEQ. CDR3 length: 13 residues. The DNA of the CDR3 is TGTGCCAGCAGCTACGACAGGAACACTGAAGCTTTCTTT. This encodes CASSYDRNTEAFF.

In this sample, this clone turned up once. This sequence joins TRBV7-9 and TRBJ2-2; D gene unclear. The germline V and J ends were trimmed by 7 bases and 2 bases, with 11 bases remaining between them. There are 14 residues in the CDR3. CDR1 is SEHNR, CDR2 FQNEAQ, per germline (reference sequence). In nucleotides, the CDR3 is TGTGCCAGCAAAAAGACACCTAACACCGGGGAGCTGTTTTTT. This sequence encodes CASKKTPNTGELFF. Looking up the rest from reference TRBV7-9 and TRBJ2-2 gives the full variable domain: DTGVSQNPRHKITKRGQNVTFRCDPISEHNRLYWYRQTLGQGPEFLTYFQNEAQLEKSRLLSDRFSAERPKGSFSTLEIQRTEQGDSAMYLCASKKTPNTGELFFGEGSRLTVL.

V gene TRBV30 combines with J gene TRBJ2-5, with 13 bases lining up with TRBD2. Germline CDR1 and CDR2: GTSNPN and SVGIG (reference sequence). The V segment lost 2 bases and the J segment 3 bases; nucleotides outside the gene matches: 6. This CDR3 has 16 residues. The CDR3: CAWSPGLAGHKETQYF. CDR3 nucleotide sequence: TGTGCCTGGAGTCCGGGACTAGCGGGGCACAAAGAGACCCAGTACTTC.

The J gene is TRBJ1-4, the V gene TRBV7-9, with D possibly being TRBD1 (5 bases). V lost 5 bases, J lost 3 bases, and 10 bases lay in between. This CDR3 contains 14 residues. Germline assignment: CDR1 SEHNR and CDR2 FQNEAQ (reference sequence). CDR3 protein: CASSPGLSNEKLFF. Here the CDR3 DNA reads TGTGCCAGCAGCCCGGGACTTTCTAATGAAAAACTGTTTTTT.

The chain has TRBV5-1 and TRBJ2-5, with 8 nucleotides matching TRBD2. This CDR3 spans 14 amino acids. Germline values: CDR1 SGHRS, CDR2 YFSETQ. With 0 bases clipped from V and 4 bases from J, the junction kept 2 bases outside the gene matches. The CDR3: CASSLGLAGETQYF. CDR3 DNA sequence: TGCGCCAGCAGCTTGGGGCTAGCGGGAGAGACCCAGTACTTC. Variable domain in full (rest from reference TRBV5-1 and TRBJ2-5): KAGVTQTPRYLIKTRGQQVTLSCSPISGHRSVSWYQQTPGQGLQFLFEYFSETQRNKGNFPGRFSGRQFSNSRSEMNVSTLELGDSALYLCASSLGLAGETQYFGPGTRLLVL.

V gene TRBV5-1 combines with J gene TRBJ2-5, with TRBD1 matching 11 bases. This CDR3 is built from 16 residues. CDR1 and CDR2 (germline): SGHRS, YFSETQ. V trimming: 2 bases; J trimming: 2 bases; junction bases outside the gene matches: 5. This CDR3 reads CASSFTGTGGQETQYF. CDR3 sequence (DNA): TGCGCCAGCAGCTTTACCGGGACAGGGGGACAAGAGACCCAGTACTTC.

The CDR3 spells CASSSATSGRIYEQYF. CDR3 coding DNA: TGTGCCAGCAGCTCGGCGACTAGCGGGAGGATTTACGAGCAGTACTTC. The chain uses TRBV7-2 and TRBJ2-7, with TRBD2 matching 13 bases. The length of the CDR3 is 16 residues. Unmatched junction bases numbered 7, after V lost 4 bases and J lost 4 bases. Germline CDR1 reads SGHTA; CDR2 reads FQGNSA. Combining the CDR3 with reference TRBV7-2 and TRBJ2-7 gives the whole variable domain GAGVSQSPSNKVTEKGKDVELRCDPISGHTALYWYRQSLGQGLEFLIYFQGNSAPDKSGLPSDRFSAERTGGSVSTLTIQRTQQEDSAVYLCASSSATSGRIYEQYFGPGTRLTVT.

This rearrangement joins TRBV12-1 to TRBJ2-7; the table calls TRBD1, which could not be checked here. TRBV12-1 is listed as a pseudogene. The length of the CDR3 is 13 residues. The CDR3 region has the DNA TGTGCCAGCAGTACGGGACAGGGAGGCGAGCAGTACTTC. Its protein product is CASSTGQGGEQYF.

The chain recombines TRBV29-1 with TRBJ2-7, with TRBD2 matching 7 bases. V dropped 4 bases and J dropped 5; count of bases not matched to a gene: 5. The CDR3 extends over 12 amino acids. Germline V gene lookup returns CDR1 SQVTM and CDR2 ANQGSEA. The CDR3 spells CSVGWGGNEQYF. Here the CDR3 DNA reads TGCAGCGTTGGATGGGGGGGAAACGAGCAGTACTTC.

The rearrangement links TRBV6-1 to TRBJ1-4; 12 bases agree with TRBD1. The CDR3 covers 15 residues. V trimming: 0 bases; J trimming: 8 bases; junction bases outside the gene matches: 1. The germline gives CDR1 MNHNS, CDR2 SASEGT. CDR3 region: CASSEAGTGGEKLFF. CDR3 sequence (DNA): TGTGCCAGCAGTGAAGCGGGGACAGGGGGCGAAAAACTGTTTTTT.

The chain couples TRBV6-5 to TRBJ1-2; TRBD1 matches 7 bases. Per the germline V gene, CDR1 is MNHEY and CDR2 is SVGAGI. The CDR3 consists of 11 residues. The V and J ends lost 6 bases and 7 bases, in that order; junction bases with no gene match: 2. CDR3 nucleotide sequence: TGTGCCAGCAGAGGGGGCGGTGGCTACACCTTC. This translates into CASRGGGGYTF.

The chain links TRBV4-1 to TRBJ2-7, with TRBD1 matching 7 bases. The CDR3 is 19 amino acids. The germline gives CDR1 MGHRA, CDR2 YSYEKL. V was pared by 0 bases and J by 2 bases, with 16 bases of the junction left unmatched. CDR3 in amino acids: CASSQDPLLQGKDTYEQYF. CDR3 bases: TGCGCCAGCAGCCAAGACCCCCTCCTACAGGGGAAGGACACCTACGAGCAGTACTTC.

This clone was observed a handful of times. The gene calls are TRBV2 and TRBJ2-7, with TRBD1 matching 10 bases. Germline values: CDR1 SNHLY, CDR2 FYNNEI. The V and J ends lost 4 bases and 7 bases, in that order; junction bases with no gene match: 1. The CDR3 is 12 residues long. In DNA, the CDR3 is TGTGCCAGCAGTGGGACAGGGGGTGAGCAGTACTTC. Its protein product is CASSGTGGEQYF.

V is TRBV19 and J is TRBJ1-5, with 7 bases that match TRBD1. The CDR3 length is 15 residues. The V gene's germline CDR1 is LNHDA and CDR2 SQIVND (reference sequence). With V trimmed by 6 bases and J by 2 bases, 7 bases remained unmatched. DNA for the CDR3: TGTGCCAGTAGCGGACAGGTTAGACGCAATCAGCCCCAGCATTTT. It yields the protein CASSGQVRRNQPQHF. Supplemented by reference TRBV19 and TRBJ1-5, the full variable domain reads DGGITQSPKYLFRKEGQNVTLSCEQNLNHDAMYWYRQDPGQGLRLIYYSQIVNDFQKGDIAEGYSVSREKKESFPLTVTSAQKNPTAFYLCASSGQVRRNQPQHFGDGTRLSIL.

In its sample, this clone was seen a few times. The V call is TRBV2, the J call TRBJ1-2, with D possibly being TRBD1 (5 bases). Germline V gene sequence: CDR1 SNHLY, CDR2 FYNNEI. The CDR3 length is 13 residues. The V gene lost 8 bases and the J gene lost 6 bases, with 16 bases spanning the gap. As DNA, the CDR3 is TGTGCCAGCTCGGGGCACGGAGGAGATGGCTACACCTTC. Protein product: CASSGHGGDGYTF. The full variable domain, in which reference TRBV2 and TRBJ1-2 provide the parts outside the CDR3, is EPEVTQTPSHQVTQMGQEVILRCVPISNHLYFYWYRQILGQKVEFLVSFYNNEISEKSEIFDDQFSVERPDGSNFTLKIRSTKLEDSAMYFCASSGHGGDGYTFGSGTRLTVV.

The chain carries TRBV28 and TRBJ2-5, with D unresolved. Trimming shortened V by 2 bases and J by 2 bases, and 9 bases separated the two germline ends. CDR3 length: 14 residues. Germline V gives CDR1 MDHEN, CDR2 SYDVKM. CDR3 residues: CASSLVGGQETQYF. The DNA for the CDR3 is TGTGCCAGCAGTTTAGTCGGCGGACAAGAGACCCAGTACTTC.

This clone was seen a few times. The chain combines TRBV18 with TRBJ1-2, with D maybe TRBD1 (6 bases). CDR3 size: 13 residues. Germline CDR1 and CDR2: KGHSH and LQKENI. V lost 3 bases and J 4 bases, leaving 9 bases between the germline ends. The CDR3 region is CASSPTGTYGYTF. The CDR3 DNA sequence: TGTGCCAGCTCACCGACAGGTACCTATGGCTACACCTTC. Combining the CDR3 with reference TRBV18 and TRBJ1-2 gives the whole variable domain NAGVMQNPRHLVRRRGQEARLRCSPMKGHSHVYWYRQLPEEGLKFMVYLQKENIIDESGMPKERFSAEFPKEGPSILRIQQVVRGDSAAYFCASSPTGTYGYTFGSGTRLTVV.

This clone is a singleton in its sample. The chain uses TRBV27 and TRBJ2-1, with D possibly matching TRBD2 (6 bases). Trimming took 0 bases from V and 7 from J, leaving 10 bases between them. Looked up from germline, CDR1 is MNHEY and CDR2 is SMNVEV (reference sequence). The CDR3 runs 14 residues. The CDR3 bases are TGTGCCAGCAGTTTATCAGGCGGGATAAATGAGCAGTTCTTC. Protein: CASSLSGGINEQFF.

The chain has TRBV7-9 and TRBJ2-1; 9 bases agree with TRBD2. Germline V gives CDR1 SEHNR, CDR2 FQNEAQ (reference sequence). CDR3 length: 14 residues. After removal of 4 bases from V and 9 bases from J, the junction contained 7 bases not matched to a gene. DNA for the CDR3: TGTGCCAGCAGCTATGTGGGCGGGAGGGTTGAGCAGTTCTTC. The encoded protein is CASSYVGGRVEQFF. Full variable domain (missing parts from reference TRBV7-9 and TRBJ2-1): DTGVSQNPRHKITKRGQNVTFRCDPISEHNRLYWYRQTLGQGPEFLTYFQNEAQLEKSRLLSDRFSAERPKGSFSTLEIQRTEQGDSAMYLCASSYVGGRVEQFFGPGTRLTVL.

This chain joins TRBV6-6 and TRBJ2-1; no clear D gene. The germline CDR1 and CDR2 sequences are MNHNY and SVGAGI (reference sequence). This CDR3 has 13 residues. The chain's CDR3 is CVTSLGSYNEQFF. The DNA for the CDR3 is TGTGTAACCTCCTTGGGGTCCTACAATGAGCAGTTCTTC.

The rearrangement uses TRBV7-2 and TRBJ2-5; no reliable D call. The CDR3 consists of 13 residues. V lost 1 base and J 5 bases, leaving 8 bases between the germline ends. Looked up from germline, CDR1 is SGHTA and CDR2 is FQGNSA. CDR3: CASSLGPEETQYF. The CDR3 DNA follows: TGTGCCAGCAGCTTAGGGCCCGAGGAGACCCAGTACTTC.